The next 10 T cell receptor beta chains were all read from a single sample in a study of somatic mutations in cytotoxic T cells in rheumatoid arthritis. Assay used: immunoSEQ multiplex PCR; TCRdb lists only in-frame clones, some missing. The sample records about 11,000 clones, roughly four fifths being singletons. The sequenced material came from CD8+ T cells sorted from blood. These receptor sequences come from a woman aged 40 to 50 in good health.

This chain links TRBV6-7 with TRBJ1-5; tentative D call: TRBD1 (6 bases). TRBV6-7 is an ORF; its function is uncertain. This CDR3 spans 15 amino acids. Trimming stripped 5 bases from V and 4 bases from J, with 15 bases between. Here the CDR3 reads CASSLGGGENQPQHF. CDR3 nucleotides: TGTGCCAGCAGTCTCGGGGGGGGCGAAAATCAGCCCCAGCATTTT.

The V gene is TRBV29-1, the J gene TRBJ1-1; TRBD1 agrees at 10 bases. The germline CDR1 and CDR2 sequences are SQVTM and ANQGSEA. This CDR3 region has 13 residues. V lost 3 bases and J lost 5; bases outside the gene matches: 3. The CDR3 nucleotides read TGCAGCGTTGAGGGGACAGGGGCGACTGAAGCTTTCTTT. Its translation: CSVEGTGATEAFF.

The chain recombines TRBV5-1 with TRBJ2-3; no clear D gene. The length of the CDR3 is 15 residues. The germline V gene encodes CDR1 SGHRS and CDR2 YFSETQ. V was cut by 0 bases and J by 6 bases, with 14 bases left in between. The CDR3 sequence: CASSLEGPQWDTQYF. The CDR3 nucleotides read TGCGCCAGCAGCTTGGAGGGTCCTCAGTGGGATACGCAGTATTTT.

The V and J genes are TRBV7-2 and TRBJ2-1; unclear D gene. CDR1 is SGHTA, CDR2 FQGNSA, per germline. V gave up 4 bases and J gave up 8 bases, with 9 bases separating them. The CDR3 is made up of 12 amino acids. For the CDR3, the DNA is TGTGCCAGCAGCTACCTGAACGATGAGCAGTTCTTC. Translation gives CASSYLNDEQFF.

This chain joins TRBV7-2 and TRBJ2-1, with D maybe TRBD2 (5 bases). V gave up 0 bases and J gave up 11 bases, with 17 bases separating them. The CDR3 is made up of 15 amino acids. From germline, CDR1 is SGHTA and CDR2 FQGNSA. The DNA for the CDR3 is TGTGCCAGCAGCTTAGCGCCTCCAGCGGAACCCCAGCAGTTCTTC. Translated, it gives CASSLAPPAEPQQFF. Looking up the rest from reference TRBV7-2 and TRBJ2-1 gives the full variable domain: GAGVSQSPSNKVTEKGKDVELRCDPISGHTALYWYRQSLGQGLEFLIYFQGNSAPDKSGLPSDRFSAERTGGSVSTLTIQRTQQEDSAVYLCASSLAPPAEPQQFFGPGTRLTVL.

CDR3 bases: TGCGCCAGCAGTGAGGCCGGGAGGGGAAGGGGGCCCCAGCATTTT. Its translation: CASSEAGRGRGPQHF. The chain joins TRBV10-2 to TRBJ1-5; D is perhaps TRBD1 (5 bases). The CDR3 has 15 amino acids. Germline V CDR1 and CDR2: WSHSY, SAAADI. V was clipped by 2 bases and J by 9 bases, with 17 bases between them.

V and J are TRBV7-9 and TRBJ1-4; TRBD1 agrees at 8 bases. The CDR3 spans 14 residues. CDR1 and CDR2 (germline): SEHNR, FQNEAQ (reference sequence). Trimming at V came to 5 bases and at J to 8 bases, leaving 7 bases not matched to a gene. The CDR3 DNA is TGTGCCAGCAGCGACCAGGGGGCGCGGGAAAAACTGTTTTTT. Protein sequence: CASSDQGAREKLFF.

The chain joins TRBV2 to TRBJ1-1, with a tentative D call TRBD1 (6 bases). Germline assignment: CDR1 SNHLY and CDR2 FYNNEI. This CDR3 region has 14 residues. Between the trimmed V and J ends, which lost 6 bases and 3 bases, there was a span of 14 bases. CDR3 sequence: CASRAQGGYTEAFF. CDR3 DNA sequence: TGTGCCAGCAGGGCACAGGGTGGATACACTGAAGCTTTCTTT.

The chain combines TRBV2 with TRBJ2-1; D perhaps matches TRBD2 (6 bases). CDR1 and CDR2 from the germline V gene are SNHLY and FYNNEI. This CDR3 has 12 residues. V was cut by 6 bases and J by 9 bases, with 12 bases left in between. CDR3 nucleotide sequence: TGTGCCAGCAGCGGGACTGTCCGTGAGCAGTTCTTC. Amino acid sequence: CASSGTVREQFF.

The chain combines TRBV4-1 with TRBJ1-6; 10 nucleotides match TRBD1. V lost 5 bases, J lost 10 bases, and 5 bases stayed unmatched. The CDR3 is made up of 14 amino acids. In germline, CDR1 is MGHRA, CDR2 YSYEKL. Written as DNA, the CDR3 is TGCGCCAGCAGCACAGGACAGGGGGACTCACCCCTCCACTTT. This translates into CASSTGQGDSPLHF.